The 7 T cell receptor beta chains below were found in one sample sequenced in a study of metastatic and nonmetastatic thyroid tumors. TCRdb re-called the PCR reads through MiXCR. The sample yields roughly 25,000 clones, under 15% seen once. Thyroid surgery was performed in patients who had received no treatment beforehand. The specimen was blood. These receptors originate from a female donor with papillary thyroid cancer or a benign thyroid nodule (not recorded which). Some clones in this sample may be carry-over from other donors' samples.

Concerning this clone itself: Mismatch with germline at one junction end may stem from a read error. The genes are TRBV6-1 and TRBJ1-1; no reliable D call. In germline, CDR1 is MNHNS, CDR2 SASEGT. The length of the CDR3 is 14 residues. The CDR3 is CASILRRGITEAFF. The DNA of the CDR3 is TGTGCCAGCATCCTCAGGCGGGGTATCACTGAAGCCTTCTTT.

This chain links TRBV12-3 or TRBV12-4 with TRBJ1-1; 9 nucleotides line up with TRBD1. J was trimmed by 4 bases and V by 5 bases; bases with no gene match: 5. The CDR3 runs 14 residues. The CDR3, as DNA: TGTGCCAGCAGTCCGGGACAGGGTGGCACTGAAGCTTTCTTT. Translating gives CASSPGQGGTEAFF.

In its sample, this clone was seen a few times. The chain uses TRBV2 and TRBJ2-7; D possibly corresponds to TRBD1 (6 bases). The V end was cut by 6 bases, the J end by 0 bases, with 12 bases between. Germline values: CDR1 SNHLY, CDR2 FYNNEI. CDR3 length: 14 residues. This CDR3 is CASSRDRSSYEQYF. CDR3 bases: TGTGCCAGCAGCCGCGACAGGAGCTCCTACGAGCAGTACTTC.

This clone was picked up many times. The chain combines TRBV11-2 with TRBJ2-5; D may match TRBD1 or TRBD2 (6 bases each). This CDR3 has 16 residues. Trimming left V 3 bases short and J 2 bases short, with 16 bases between. The germline V gene encodes CDR1 SGHAT and CDR2 FQNNGV. In nucleotides, the CDR3 is TGTGCCAGCAGCTTGCCCCCCCGGGGGCTTCAAGAGACCCAGTACTTC. Its translation: CASSLPPRGLQETQYF.

This clone occurred many times. The chain employs TRBV28 and TRBJ2-5; D unresolved. There are 12 residues in the CDR3. The V gene lost 8 bases and the J gene lost 5 bases, with 12 bases spanning the gap. CDR1 and CDR2 from the germline V gene are MDHEN and SYDVKM. DNA for the CDR3: TGTGCCAGCTCCCGGAAGGAGGAGACCCAGTACTTC. This sequence encodes CASSRKEETQYF. Complete variable domain (other parts from reference TRBV28 and TRBJ2-5): DVKVTQSSRYLVKRTGEKVFLECVQDMDHENMFWYRQDPGLGLRLIYFSYDVKMKEKGDIPEGYSVSREKKERFSLILESASTNQTSMYLCASSRKEETQYFGPGTRLLVL.

The CDR3 DNA follows: TGTGCCAGCAGGTCGGGTGTGACGAGGGCCAACGTCCTGACTTTC. It yields the protein CASRSGVTRANVLTF. The J gene is TRBJ2-6, the V gene TRBV28, with D unclear. The CDR3 totals 15 residues. The V and J ends lost 6 bases and 5 bases respectively, with 14 bases between them. CDR1 and CDR2 from the germline V gene are MDHEN and SYDVKM.

This clone was detected ten times or more. Other nucleotide sequences in the sample specify the same CDR3. The CDR3 DNA follows: TGTGCCTGGAGTGTACTTCCTAGGGCCGGGGAGCTGTTTTTT. Protein: CAWSVLPRAGELFF. This sequence joins TRBV30 and TRBJ2-2; no clear D gene. Germline CDR1 reads GTSNPN; CDR2 reads SVGIG (reference sequence). V lost 0 bases and J 6 bases, leaving 11 bases between the germline ends. The CDR3 is 14 residues long. Based on the CDR3 plus reference TRBV30 and TRBJ2-2, the full variable domain is SQTIHQWPATLVQPVGSPLSLECTVEGTSNPNLYWYRQAAGRGLQLLFYSVGIGQISSEVPQNLSASRPQDRQFILSSKKLLLSDSGFYLCAWSVLPRAGELFFGEGSRLTVL.